The rows below give T cell receptor beta chains drawn from one sample of a study of T cells in Graves' hyperthyroidism and ophthalmopathy. TCRdb re-called the multiplex PCR reads with MiXCR, one entry per CDR3 protein. In the table there are about 270,000 distinct CDR3 sequences, around 15% of which are singletons. Sequencing was carried out using blood. The receptors shown here come from a woman in her forties or fifties with Graves' hyperthyroidism that later progressed to Graves' ophthalmopathy. The CDR3 runs from the conserved cysteine through the conserved F or W. The D gene is left open where the match is weak. Clone size, where shown, is once, few, many, or a class for clones that have expanded.

J gene	clone size	D gene	V gene	CDR3 protein	CDR3 DNA
TRBJ2-7	many	TRBD1	TRBV20-1	CSASPSGQTYEQYF	TGCAGTGCTTCCCCCTCGGGACAGACCTACGAGCAGTACTTC
TRBJ2-3	many	-	TRBV20-1	CSARDRGGTDTQYF	TGCAGTGCTAGAGATCGGGGTGGCACAGATACGCAGTATTTT
TRBJ2-7	many	-	TRBV3-1	CASSQGTIAPGEQYF	TGTGCCAGCAGCCAAGGCACAATAGCACCAGGGGAGCAGTACTTC
TRBJ1-1	many	TRBD1	TRBV5-1	CASSPGQGVSNTEAFF	TGCGCCAGCAGCCCGGGACAGGGAGTTTCCAACACTGAAGCTTTCTTT
TRBJ1-1	-	TRBD1	TRBV20-1	CSLRRGHTEAFF	TGCAGCCTCCGCAGGGGGCATACTGAAGCTTTCTTT
TRBJ2-5	many	TRBD2	TRBV7-9	CASSHISGVPRETQYF	TGTGCCAGCAGCCACATTAGCGGGGTCCCCCGGGAGACCCAGTACTTC
TRBJ2-1	many	TRBD2	TRBV20-1	CSARALAGELEQFF	TGCAGTGCTAGGGCGCTAGCGGGAGAACTGGAGCAGTTCTTC
TRBJ2-5	many	TRBD1	TRBV2	CASRTGTGKETQYF	TGTGCCAGCAGGACCGGGACAGGGAAAGAGACCCAGTACTTC
TRBJ1-1	many	TRBD1	TRBV12-3/TRBV12-4	CASSLADREARVEAFF	TGTGCCAGCAGTTTAGCGGACAGGGAGGCGCGAGTGGAAGCTTTCTTT
TRBJ2-7	many	-	TRBV24-1	CATSALNGGEQYF	TGTGCCACCAGTGCCCTGAACGGGGGCGAGCAGTACTTC
TRBJ2-3	few	-	TRBV9	CASSPPPPSTDTQYF	TGTGCCAGCAGCCCCCCCCCCCCCAGCACAGATACGCAGTATTTT
TRBJ1-4	few	TRBD1	TRBV2	CASSRQGGREKLFF	TGTGCCAGCAGTCGACAGGGTGGGCGCGAAAAACTGTTTTTT